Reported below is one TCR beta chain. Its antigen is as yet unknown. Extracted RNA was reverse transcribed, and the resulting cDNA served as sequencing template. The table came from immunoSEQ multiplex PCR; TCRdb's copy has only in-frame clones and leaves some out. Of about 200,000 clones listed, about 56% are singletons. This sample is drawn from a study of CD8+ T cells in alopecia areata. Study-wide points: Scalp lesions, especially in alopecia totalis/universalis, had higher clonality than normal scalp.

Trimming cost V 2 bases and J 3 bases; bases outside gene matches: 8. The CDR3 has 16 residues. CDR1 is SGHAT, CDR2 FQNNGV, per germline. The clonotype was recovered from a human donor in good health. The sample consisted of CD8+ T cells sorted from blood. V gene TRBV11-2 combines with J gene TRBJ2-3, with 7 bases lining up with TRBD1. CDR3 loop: CASSLRPTGETDTQYF. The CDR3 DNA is TGTGCCAGCAGCTTACGGCCCACAGGGGAAACAGATACGCAGTATTTT.